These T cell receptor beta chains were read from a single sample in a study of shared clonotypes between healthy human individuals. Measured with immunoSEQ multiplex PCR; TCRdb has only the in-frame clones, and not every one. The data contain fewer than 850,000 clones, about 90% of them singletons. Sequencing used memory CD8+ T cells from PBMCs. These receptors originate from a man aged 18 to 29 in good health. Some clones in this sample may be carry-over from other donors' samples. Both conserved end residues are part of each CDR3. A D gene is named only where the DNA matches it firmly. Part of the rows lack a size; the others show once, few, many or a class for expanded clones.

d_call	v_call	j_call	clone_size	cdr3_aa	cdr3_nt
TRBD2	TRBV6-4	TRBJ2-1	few	CASSVDLAGHNEQFF	TGTGCCAGCAGTGTTGACCTAGCGGGACACAATGAGCAGTTCTTC
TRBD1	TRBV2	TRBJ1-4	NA	CASNQDRGYEKLFF	TGTGCCAGCAACCAGGACAGGGGATATGAAAAACTGTTTTTT
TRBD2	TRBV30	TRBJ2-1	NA	CAWSWMVGTNPLYNEQFF	TGTGCCTGGAGCTGGATGGTAGGGACTAACCCTCTCTACAATGAGCAGTTCTTC
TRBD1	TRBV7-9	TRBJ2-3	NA	CASSPSPRQGWNTDTQYF	TGTGCCAGCAGCCCCTCCCCAAGACAGGGGTGGAACACAGATACGCAGTATTTT
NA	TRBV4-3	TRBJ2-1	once	CASSQDTAYNEQFF	TGCGCCAGCAGCCAAGACACAGCCTACAATGAGCAGTTCTTC
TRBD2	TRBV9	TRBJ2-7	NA	CASSSRLADEQYF	TGTGCCAGCAGCTCGCGACTAGCGGACGAGCAGTACTTC
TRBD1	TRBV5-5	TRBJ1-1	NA	CASSRRQGLNTEAFF	TGTGCCAGCAGCAGACGACAGGGTTTGAACACTGAAGCTTTCTTT
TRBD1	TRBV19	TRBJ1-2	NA	CASRTGDRYGYTF	TGTGCCAGTAGGACAGGGGACCGCTATGGCTACACCTTC
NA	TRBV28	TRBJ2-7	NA	CASSWVWETYEQYF	TGTGCCAGCAGTTGGGTCTGGGAGACCTACGAGCAGTACTTC
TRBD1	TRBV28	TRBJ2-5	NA	CASSFPPTGVAETQYF	TGTGCCAGCAGTTTCCCGCCTACAGGGGTCGCAGAGACCCAGTACTTC
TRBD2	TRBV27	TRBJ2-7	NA	CASSGLGFYEQYF	TGTGCCAGCAGTGGACTAGGTTTTTACGAGCAGTACTTC
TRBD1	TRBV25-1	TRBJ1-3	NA	CASSESGTGSGNTIYF	TGTGCCAGCAGTGAATCCGGGACAGGGAGTGGAAACACCATATATTTT
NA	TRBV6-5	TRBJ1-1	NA	CASSYSISGTEAFF	TGTGCCAGCAGTTACTCGATAAGTGGGACTGAAGCTTTCTTT
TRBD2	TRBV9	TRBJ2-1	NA	CASSGILAEANEQFF	TGTGCCAGCAGCGGGATACTAGCGGAAGCCAATGAGCAGTTCTTC
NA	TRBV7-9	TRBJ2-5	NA	CASSSGGVGETQYF	TGTGCCAGCAGCTCGGGCGGGGTCGGAGAGACCCAGTACTTC
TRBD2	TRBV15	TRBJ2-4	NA	CATSISPGTSGRGVSGIQYF	TGTGCCACCAGCATATCGCCCGGGACTAGCGGGAGGGGGGTGTCGGGCATTCAGTACTTC
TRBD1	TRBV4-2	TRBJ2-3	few	CASSQGGGVTDTQYF	TGTGCCAGCAGCCAAGGAGGGGGCGTCACAGATACGCAGTATTTT
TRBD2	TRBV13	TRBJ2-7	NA	CASSLGASGDAYEQYF	TGTGCCAGCAGCTTAGGGGCTAGCGGGGATGCCTACGAGCAGTACTTC
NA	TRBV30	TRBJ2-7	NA	CAWSVLGVGQYF	TGTGCCTGGAGTGTACTGGGGGTAGGGCAGTACTTC
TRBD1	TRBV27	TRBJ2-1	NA	CASSPGQVPYNEQFF	TGTGCCAGCAGTCCCGGACAGGTACCCTACAATGAGCAGTTCTTC
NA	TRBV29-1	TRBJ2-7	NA	CSASPGLAYEQYF	TGCAGCGCTTCCCCGGGACTGGCCTACGAGCAGTACTTC
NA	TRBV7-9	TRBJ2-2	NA	CASSSTRQPANTGELFF	TGTGCCAGCAGCTCCACCCGACAGCCCGCGAACACCGGGGAGCTGTTTTTT
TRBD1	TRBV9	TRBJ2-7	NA	CASSAGDRGLYEQYF	TGTGCCAGCAGCGCGGGGGACAGGGGACTCTACGAGCAGTACTTC
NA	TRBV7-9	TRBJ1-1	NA	CASRIPPGTGYTEAFF	TGTGCCAGCAGAATTCCTCCCGGGACTGGCTACACTGAAGCTTTCTTT
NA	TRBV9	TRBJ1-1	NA	CASSSSGAQNTEAFF	TGTGCCAGCAGCTCCAGTGGGGCGCAGAACACTGAAGCTTTCTTT
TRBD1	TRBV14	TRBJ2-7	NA	CASSPFRTGGDEQYF	TGTGCCAGCAGCCCCTTCCGGACAGGGGGTGACGAGCAGTACTTC
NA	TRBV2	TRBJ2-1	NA	CASSPSGRPPNNEQFF	TGTGCCAGCAGTCCCTCGGGGCGACCCCCTAACAATGAGCAGTTCTTC
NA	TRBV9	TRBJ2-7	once	CASSVGLSYEQYF	TGTGCCAGCAGCGTAGGGCTCTCCTACGAGCAGTACTTC
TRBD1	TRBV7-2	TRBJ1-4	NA	CASSLPTGGTNEKLFF	TGTGCCAGCAGCTTACCGACAGGGGGTACTAATGAAAAACTGTTTTTT
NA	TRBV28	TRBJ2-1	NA	CASSLWSGTEQFF	TGTGCCAGCAGTTTATGGTCGGGAACTGAGCAGTTCTTC
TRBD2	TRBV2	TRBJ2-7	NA	CASSWTSDSYEQYF	TGTGCCAGCTCCTGGACTAGCGACTCCTACGAGCAGTACTTC
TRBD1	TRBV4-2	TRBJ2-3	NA	CASSQDQVPGQGSTDTQYF	TGTGCCAGCAGCCAAGATCAGGTCCCGGGACAGGGGAGTACAGATACGCAGTATTTT
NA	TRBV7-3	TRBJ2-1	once	CASSLWGDNEQFF	TGTGCCAGCAGCTTATGGGGGGACAATGAGCAGTTCTTC
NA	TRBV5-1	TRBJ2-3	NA	CASSLGVARYSTDTQYF	TGCGCCAGCAGCTTGGGTGTAGCCCGCTATAGCACAGATACGCAGTATTTT
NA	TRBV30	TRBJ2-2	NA	CAWRRGGADTGELFF	TGTGCCTGGAGGCGTGGGGGCGCGGACACCGGGGAGCTGTTTTTT
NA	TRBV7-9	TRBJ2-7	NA	CASSSPRALSYEQYF	TGTGCCAGCAGCTCCCCGCGGGCTCTTTCCTACGAGCAGTACTTC
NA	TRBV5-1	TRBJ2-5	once	CASSPSRTVQETQYF	TGCGCCAGCAGCCCAAGCCGGACAGTCCAAGAGACCCAGTACTTC
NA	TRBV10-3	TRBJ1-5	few	CAIRYAINQPQHF	TGTGCCATCAGGTACGCGATCAATCAGCCCCAGCATTTT
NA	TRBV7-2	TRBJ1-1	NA	CASSSRDTEAFF	TGTGCCAGCAGTTCCCGGGACACTGAAGCTTTCTTT
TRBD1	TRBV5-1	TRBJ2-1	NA	CASSRIGSGGVGTYNEQFF	TGCGCCAGCAGCCGGATAGGCTCAGGGGGCGTTGGGACCTACAATGAGCAGTTCTTC
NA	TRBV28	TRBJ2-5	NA	CASTPVRIQETQYF	TGTGCCAGCACCCCGGTTAGAATCCAAGAGACCCAGTACTTC
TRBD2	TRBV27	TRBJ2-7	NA	CASSPWASGNYEQYF	TGTGCCAGCAGTCCCTGGGCTAGCGGTAACTACGAGCAGTACTTC
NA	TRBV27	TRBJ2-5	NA	CASSRRVSAGRGETQYF	TGTGCCAGCAGCCGGCGGGTCTCCGCAGGGAGGGGGGAGACCCAGTACTTC
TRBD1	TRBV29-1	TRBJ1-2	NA	CSVTGGGFGYTF	TGCAGCGTGACAGGGGGGGGTTTTGGCTACACCTTC
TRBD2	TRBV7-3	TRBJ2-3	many	CASSSTLAGASTDTQYF	TGTGCCAGCAGCTCCACTCTAGCGGGGGCTAGCACAGATACGCAGTATTTT
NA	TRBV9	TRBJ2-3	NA	CASSVGGWVTDTQYF	TGTGCCAGCAGCGTCGGTGGTTGGGTCACAGATACGCAGTATTTT
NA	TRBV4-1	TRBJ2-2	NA	CASSQKDITGELFF	TGCGCCAGCAGCCAGAAAGATATCACCGGGGAGCTGTTTTTT
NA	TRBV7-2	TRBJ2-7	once	CASRSGGDEQYF	TGTGCCAGCAGATCAGGGGGGGACGAGCAGTACTTC
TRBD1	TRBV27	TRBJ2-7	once	CASSSSAGTVSYEQYF	TGTGCCAGCAGCAGTAGCGCAGGGACAGTCTCCTACGAGCAGTACTTC
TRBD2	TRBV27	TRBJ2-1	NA	CAEWTSGMNEQFF	TGTGCCGAGTGGACTAGCGGTATGAATGAGCAGTTCTTC
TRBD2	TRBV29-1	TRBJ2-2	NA	CSAAGLVGTGELFF	TGCAGCGCAGCGGGACTAGTCGGCACCGGGGAGCTGTTTTTT
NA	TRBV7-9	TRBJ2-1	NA	CASSGASGEQFF	TGTGCCAGCAGCGGGGCGAGTGGCGAGCAGTTCTTC
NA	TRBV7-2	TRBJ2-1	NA	CASSSLEGYNEQFF	TGTGCCAGCAGCTCACTAGAGGGCTACAATGAGCAGTTCTTC
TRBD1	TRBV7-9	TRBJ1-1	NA	CASSNRQGRMNTEAFF	TGTGCCAGCAGCAATAGACAGGGAAGGATGAACACTGAAGCTTTCTTT
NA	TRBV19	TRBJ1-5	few	CASSIRDSNQPQHF	TGTGCCAGTAGTATACGGGACAGCAATCAGCCCCAGCATTTT